This T cell receptor beta chain was observed in a study of T cells in Graves' hyperthyroidism and ophthalmopathy. Looking at the study overall: Peripheral blood was acquired at first diagnosis, ahead of any therapy whatsoever. Study outcomes and limitations: Ophthalmopathy and stable hyperthyroidism were separated by a 13 V-J model.

Germline CDR1 is SGHRS and CDR2 is YFSETQ. This CDR3 spans 16 amino acids. The junction had 13 bases not matched to a gene; V was cut back by 6 bases and J by 3 bases. TCR beta CDR3 regions were amplified from RNA transcripts. During a first-round RT-PCR of the TCR CDR3, the HTBI primer set was used. Using its own MiXCR run on the multiplex PCR reads, TCRdb lists one record per CDR3 protein. The sample yields around 570,000 distinct CDR3 sequences, approximately 20% seen once. Patients affected by ophthalmopathy presented a Clinical Activity Score of at least 3, a NOSPECS grade of at least 4, and disease duration below 3 months. This clonotype turned up a few times. Its antigen remains unidentified.

The chain has TRBV5-1 and TRBJ1-1, with 8 bases lining up with TRBD1. The TCR was taken from a man in his forties with Graves' ophthalmopathy. Input material: blood. The CDR3 sequence is CASKMDPTGAYTEAFF. The CDR3 DNA reads TGCGCCAGCAAAATGGATCCGACAGGGGCTTACACTGAAGCTTTCTTT. The entire variable domain, with the rest obtained from reference TRBV5-1 and TRBJ1-1, is as follows: KAGVTQTPRYLIKTRGQQVTLSCSPISGHRSVSWYQQTPGQGLQFLFEYFSETQRNKGNFPGRFSGRQFSNSRSEMNVSTLELGDSALYLCASKMDPTGAYTEAFFGQGTRLTVV.